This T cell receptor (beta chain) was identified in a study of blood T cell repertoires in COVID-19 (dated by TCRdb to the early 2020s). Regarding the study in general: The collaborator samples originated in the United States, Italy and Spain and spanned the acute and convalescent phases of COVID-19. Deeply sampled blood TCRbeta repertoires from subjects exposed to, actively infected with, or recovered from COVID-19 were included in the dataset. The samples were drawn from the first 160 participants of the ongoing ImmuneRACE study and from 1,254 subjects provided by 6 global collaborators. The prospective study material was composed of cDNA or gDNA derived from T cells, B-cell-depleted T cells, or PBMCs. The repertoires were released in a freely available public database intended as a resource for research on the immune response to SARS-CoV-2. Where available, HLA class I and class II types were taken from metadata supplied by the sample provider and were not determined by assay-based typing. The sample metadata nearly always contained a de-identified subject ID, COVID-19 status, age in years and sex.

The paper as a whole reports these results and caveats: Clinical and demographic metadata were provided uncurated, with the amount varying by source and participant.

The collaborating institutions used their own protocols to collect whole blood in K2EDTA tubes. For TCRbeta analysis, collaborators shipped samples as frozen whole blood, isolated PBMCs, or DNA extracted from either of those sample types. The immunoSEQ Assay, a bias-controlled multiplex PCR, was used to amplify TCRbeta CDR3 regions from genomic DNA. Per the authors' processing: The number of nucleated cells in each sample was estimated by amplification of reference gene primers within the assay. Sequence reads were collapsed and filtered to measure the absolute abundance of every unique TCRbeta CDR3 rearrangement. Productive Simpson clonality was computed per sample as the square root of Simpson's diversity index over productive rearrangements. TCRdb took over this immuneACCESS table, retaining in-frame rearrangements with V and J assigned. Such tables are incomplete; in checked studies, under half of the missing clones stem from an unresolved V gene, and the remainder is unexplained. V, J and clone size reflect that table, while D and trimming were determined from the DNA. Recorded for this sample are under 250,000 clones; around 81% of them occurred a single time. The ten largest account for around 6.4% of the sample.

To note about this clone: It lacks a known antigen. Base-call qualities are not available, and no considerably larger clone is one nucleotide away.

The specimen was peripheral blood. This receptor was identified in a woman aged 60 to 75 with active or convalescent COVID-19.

The CDR3 corresponds to CASSELAGSSYEQYF. The DNA sequence reads TGTGCCAGCAGTGAACTAGCAGGTAGCTCCTACGAGCAGTACTTC. The sequence is built from TRBV2 and TRBJ2-7, with TRBD2 tentatively as D gene (5 bases match). The CDR3 holds 15 amino acids from the cysteine to the phenylalanine. The sequence is cut down to CDR3 DNA, 45 bases in frame from base 1. Based on the germline V gene, the CDR1 and CDR2 sequences are SNHLY and FYNNEI. Trimming removed 2 bases from V and 0 bases from J, leaving 11 bases between the germline ends.